This T cell receptor beta chain was recorded in a study of blood T cell repertoires in COVID-19 (dated by TCRdb to 2019 to 2021). With regard to the full study: Samples from collaborators originated in the United States, Italy and Spain and spanned both the acute and convalescent phases of COVID-19. The prospective study material was composed of cDNA or gDNA derived from T cells, B-cell-depleted T cells, or PBMCs. Deeply sampled blood TCRbeta repertoires from subjects exposed to, actively infected with, or recovered from COVID-19 were included in the dataset. The repertoires were released in a freely available public database intended as a resource for research on the immune response to SARS-CoV-2. The samples were drawn from two sources: the first 160 participants of the ongoing ImmuneRACE study, and 950 to 1,500 subjects contributed by 6 global collaborators. A de-identified subject ID, COVID-19 status, age in years and sex were almost always included in the sample metadata. Where HLA class I and class II types were available, the types were taken from metadata supplied by the sample provider, not from assay-based typing. Study-level results and caveats: The quantity of clinical and demographic metadata differed by source and by participant and was supplied without curation.

This clone was found once. Its antigen is still unknown. Base quality data are lacking; no much larger clone is found one base away. A second Seattle source provided samples from volunteer blood donors who had recovered from COVID-19. Collaborating institutions collected whole blood in K2EDTA tubes following their own protocols. For TCRbeta analysis, collaborators shipped samples in one of three forms: frozen whole blood, isolated PBMCs, or DNA extracted from either of those sample types. From the cysteine through the phenylalanine, the CDR3 covers 13 amino acids. CDR3 DNA only is kept here, 39 bases in frame from base 1. The V end loses 1 base and the J end loses 10 bases, and a stretch of 10 bases separates them. Taken from the germline V gene, the CDR1 and CDR2 loops are MGHRA and YSYEKL. TCRbeta CDR3 regions were amplified from genomic DNA using the immunoSEQ Assay, a bias-controlled multiplex PCR. Turning to the authors' computational methods: The number of nucleated cells in each sample was estimated from the amplification of reference gene primers within the assay. Sequence reads were collapsed and filtered to measure the absolute abundance of every unique TCRbeta CDR3 rearrangement. For each sample, productive Simpson clonality was calculated by taking the square root of Simpson's diversity index across productive rearrangements. TCRdb retrieved this table from immuneACCESS and kept in-frame rearrangements only. Not all clones are present; in checked studies, unresolved V genes account for under half, and no reason is known for the remainder. D and trimming were read from the DNA, whereas the V and J calls and clone size are those reported in that table. Here the sample has around 370,000 clones; roughly 89% occur a single time. The ten top clones hold approximately 3.5% of the sample.

The sequence is built from TRBV4-1 and TRBJ1-4, with the D gene too uncertain to name. The sequencing input was peripheral blood. The clonotype was recovered from a woman aged 18-35 years who had recovered from COVID-19. Here is the DNA: TGCGCCAGCAGCCAAGCAGGATCCGGAAAACTGTTTTTT. Translated, this gives CASSQAGSGKLFF.